The 25 T cell receptor beta chains given below trace back to one sample, sequenced in a study of technical replicates of blood from several donors. The repertoire was sequenced with immunoSEQ multiplex PCR; TCRdb's copy has only in-frame clones and lacks some. The sample shows tens of thousands of clones, about 90% of them seen only once. The sequenced sample was T cells isolated from PBMCs. The receptors derive from a human donor in good health.

The rearrangement links TRBV11-2 to TRBJ2-5; D might be TRBD1 (6 bases). With 5 bases removed from V and 5 bases from J, the gap between germline ends came to 15 bases. The germline CDR1 and CDR2 sequences are SGHAT and FQNNGV. CDR3 size: 14 residues. The CDR3 coding sequence is TGTGCCAGCAGCCCCGACAGGATGAGGGAGACCCAGTACTTC. Amino acid sequence: CASSPDRMRETQYF.

This sequence joins TRBV5-6 and TRBJ2-1; a weak D match, TRBD2 (6 bases). The V gene's germline CDR1 is SGHDT and CDR2 YYEEEE. This CDR3 is 14 amino acids long. V was clipped by 0 bases and J by 16 bases, with 20 bases between them. CDR3 coding DNA: TGTGCCAGCAGCTTGGGATCGGGACTCCAGGTAGGATTCTTC. It codes for CASSLGSGLQVGFF. Full variable domain (remainder filled in from reference TRBV5-6 and TRBJ2-1): DAGVTQSPTHLIKTRGQQVTLRCSPKSGHDTVSWYQQALGQGPQFIFQYYEEEERQRGNFPDRFSGHQFPNYSSELNVNALLLGDSALYLCASSLGSGLQVGFFGPGTRLTVL.

This clone was seen a single time. V usage is TRBV19 and J usage is TRBJ1-2, with a possible D match to TRBD1 (6 bases). This CDR3 is 15 amino acids long. In germline, CDR1 is LNHDA, CDR2 SQIVND (reference sequence). V lost 3 bases and J 0 bases, leaving 11 bases between the germline ends. For the CDR3, the DNA is TGTGCCAGTAGTATGGCAGGGGAAGCTAACTATGGCTACACCTTC. Translating gives CASSMAGEANYGYTF.

This rearrangement joins TRBV25-1 to TRBJ2-7; 8 bases align to TRBD1. The germline V gene encodes CDR1 MGHDK and CDR2 SYGVNS. Losses at the gene ends were 3 bases for V and 2 bases for J; bases not matched to a gene: 3. The CDR3 has 14 residues. CDR3 region: CASSDRGLPYEQYF. The CDR3 region has the DNA TGTGCCAGCAGTGACAGGGGGCTCCCCTACGAGCAGTACTTC.

This chain connects TRBV6-6 to TRBJ2-5; TRBD2 aligns across 12 bases. This CDR3 region has 15 residues. Germline V gene data show CDR1 as MNHNY and CDR2 as SVGAGI (reference sequence). V lost 5 bases to trimming and J lost 4 bases; unmatched junction nucleotides: 5. The DNA of the CDR3 is TGTGCCAGCAGTCCTGGACTAGCGGGGACAGAGACCCAGTACTTC. Amino acid sequence: CASSPGLAGTETQYF.

The J gene is TRBJ2-5, the V gene TRBV11-2; D gene uncertain. Trimming took off 0 bases at V and 3 bases at J, with 5 bases between the two ends. Germline CDR1 reads SGHAT; CDR2 reads FQNNGV. This CDR3 contains 13 residues. Here the CDR3 DNA reads TGTGCCAGCAGCTTAGATGCGGAAGAGACCCAGTACTTC. Protein: CASSLDAEETQYF.

The gene calls are TRBV27 and TRBJ2-7, with 7 bases fitting TRBD2. The trim removed 5 bases at V and 5 bases at J, leaving 12 bases unmatched. In germline, CDR1 is MNHEY, CDR2 SMNVEV (reference sequence). CDR3 length equals 15 residues. CDR3 nucleotides: TGTGCCAGCAGTATCAAGCCGAGCGGGATCAACGAGCAGTACTTC. As protein: CASSIKPSGINEQYF.

The rearrangement uses TRBV25-1 and TRBJ2-1, with 12 bases lining up with TRBD2. Trimming at V came to 2 bases and at J to 4 bases, leaving 3 bases not matched to a gene. CDR1 is MGHDK and CDR2 is SYGVNS in the germline V gene. The CDR3 is 16 amino acids. The CDR3 DNA follows: TGTGCCAGCAGTGAAAAGGGACTAGCGGGTTACAATGAGCAGTTCTTC. Encoded protein: CASSEKGLAGYNEQFF. The full variable domain, its missing parts supplied by reference TRBV25-1 and TRBJ2-1, is EADIYQTPRYLVIGTGKKITLECSQTMGHDKMYWYQQDPGMELHLIHYSYGVNSTEKGDLSSESTVSRIRTEHFPLTLESARPSHTSQYLCASSEKGLAGYNEQFFGPGTRLTVL.

The chain employs TRBV11-2 and TRBJ2-1; 13 bases fit TRBD2. The CDR3 extends over 15 amino acids. J lost 6 bases, V lost 5 bases, and 4 bases had no gene match. Germline V gene lookup returns CDR1 SGHAT and CDR2 FQNNGV. The CDR3 loop is CASSRTSGSFNEQFF. CDR3 coding DNA: TGTGCCAGCAGCCGGACTAGCGGGAGTTTCAATGAGCAGTTCTTC.

This chain joins TRBV6-5 and TRBJ2-3; D might be TRBD2 (5 bases). The CDR3 is made up of 13 amino acids. The germline V gene has CDR1 MNHEY and CDR2 SVGAGI. V was cut by 5 bases and J by 15 bases, with 21 bases left in between. The CDR3 DNA follows: TGTGCCAGCAGTCAGTCCCGGCTAGCAGTAGGATATTTT. It specifies CASSQSRLAVGYF.

The J gene is TRBJ1-1, the V gene TRBV5-1; D possibly corresponds to TRBD1 (5 bases). The CDR3 runs 15 residues. The V gene's germline CDR1 is SGHRS and CDR2 YFSETQ. Trimming took 0 bases from V and 7 from J, leaving 16 bases between them. Written as DNA, the CDR3 is TGCGCCAGCAGCTTGGGATTTGGGGGGGACCGTGAAGCTTTCTTT. It yields the protein CASSLGFGGDREAFF.

The gene calls are TRBV28 and TRBJ2-2, with TRBD2 matching 8 bases. The germline CDR1 and CDR2 sequences are MDHEN and SYDVKM. The CDR3 spans 16 residues. V was pared by 7 bases and J by 5 bases, with 12 bases of the junction left unmatched. CDR3 loop: CASTGFERELTGELFF. Here the CDR3 DNA reads TGTGCCAGCACTGGCTTTGAGCGGGAGCTTACCGGGGAGCTGTTTTTT.

The genes are TRBV27 and TRBJ1-2; the match to TRBD1 covers 8 bases. The junction had 7 bases not matched to a gene; V was cut back by 2 bases and J by 8 bases. This CDR3 is built from 14 residues. Germline values: CDR1 MNHEY, CDR2 SMNVEV (reference sequence). CDR3 in amino acids: CASSLNPTGAGYTF. In nucleotides, the CDR3 is TGTGCCAGCAGTTTAAATCCGACAGGGGCCGGCTACACCTTC.

This chain's CDR3 is CASSRRQEIIMNTEAFF. DNA of the CDR3: TGTGCCAGTAGTAGGCGACAGGAGATAATCATGAACACTGAAGCTTTCTTT. This chain connects TRBV19 to TRBJ1-1, with D possibly matching TRBD1 (6 bases). The germline V and J ends were trimmed by 4 bases and 0 bases, with 18 bases remaining between them. This CDR3 contains 17 residues. Germline lookup yields CDR1 LNHDA and CDR2 SQIVND (reference sequence). The full variable domain, rest sourced from reference TRBV19 and TRBJ1-1, is DGGITQSPKYLFRKEGQNVTLSCEQNLNHDAMYWYRQDPGQGLRLIYYSQIVNDFQKGDIAEGYSVSREKKESFPLTVTSAQKNPTAFYLCASSRRQEIIMNTEAFFGQGTRLTVV.

The rearrangement links TRBV7-9 to TRBJ2-2; D unclear. The CDR3 consists of 16 residues. The V end was cut by 8 bases, the J end by 4 bases, with 20 bases between. Germline V lookup: CDR1 SEHNR, CDR2 FQNEAQ (reference sequence). This chain's CDR3 is CASLVSAARGTGELFF. The CDR3 DNA follows: TGTGCCAGCCTCGTTTCGGCGGCGCGTGGCACCGGGGAGCTGTTTTTT.

This clone was seen a single time. The chain recombines TRBV11-3 with TRBJ2-7, with 8 bases lining up with TRBD2. Trimming removed 3 bases from V and 1 base from J; junction bases left unmatched: 5. In germline, CDR1 is SGHNT, CDR2 YENEEA. This CDR3 region has 15 residues. The CDR3 nucleotides are TGTGCCAGCAGCTTTTCAAGCGGGAGTTCCTACGAGCAGTACTTC. This gives the protein CASSFSSGSSYEQYF.

This sequence joins TRBV5-1 and TRBJ1-1, with 7 nucleotides matching TRBD1. The germline CDR1 and CDR2 sequences are SGHRS and YFSETQ. The CDR3 is 15 amino acids. After removal of 3 bases from V and 8 bases from J, the junction contained 13 bases not matched to a gene. CDR3 in DNA: TGCGCCAGCAGCTCTGGGACAGTACTTCTACGCGAAGCTTTCTTT. The encoded protein is CASSSGTVLLREAFF.

J is TRBJ1-5 and V is TRBV21-1. TRBV21-1 is termed a pseudogene. The CDR3 consists of 13 residues. The chain's CDR3 is CASSKRGEKPQHF. The CDR3 nucleotides are TGTGCCAGCAGCAAGCGGGGGGAGAAGCCCCAGCATTTT.

This chain connects TRBV6-1 to TRBJ1-2, with a possible D match to TRBD1 (5 bases). Trimming took off 3 bases at V and 4 bases at J, with 6 bases between the two ends. Germline-derived CDR1 and CDR2 are MNHNS and SASEGT. The CDR3 spans 12 residues. This CDR3 reads CASSEGPYGYTF. The CDR3 DNA is TGTGCCAGCAGTGAGGGGCCCTATGGCTACACCTTC.

V is TRBV2 and J is TRBJ2-7; a weak D match, TRBD2 (5 bases). The germline gives CDR1 SNHLY, CDR2 FYNNEI. This CDR3 has 13 amino acids. V shed 8 bases and J shed 0 bases, with 11 bases lying between them. CDR3 nucleotides: TGTGCCAGCGGCACCGGGGACTCCTACGAGCAGTACTTC. Translation: CASGTGDSYEQYF.

This chain connects TRBV4-1 to TRBJ2-2; D is perhaps TRBD2 (6 bases). This CDR3 spans 17 amino acids. Germline CDR1 MGHRA, CDR2 YSYEKL. Trimming took 3 bases from V and 3 from J, leaving 17 bases between them. The CDR3 is CASSHGTRSEDTGELFF. DNA for the CDR3: TGCGCCAGCAGCCACGGGACTCGCAGTGAGGACACCGGGGAGCTGTTTTTT.

The chain couples TRBV5-8 to TRBJ1-2; no firm D call. This CDR3 region has 11 residues. Germline CDR1 SGHTS, CDR2 YDEGEE. V was cut by 5 bases and J by 7 bases, with 9 bases left in between. CDR3 sequence (DNA): TGTGCCAGCAGTTTATTGAGTGGCTACACCTTC. It is translated as CASSLLSGYTF.

The chain recombines TRBV9 with TRBJ2-1; TRBD2 is a possible D gene (6 bases). Between the trimmed V and J ends, which lost 3 bases and 6 bases, there was a span of 16 bases. Germline V gene lookup returns CDR1 SGDLS and CDR2 YYNGEE. The CDR3 is 15 amino acids. In DNA form, the CDR3 reads TGTGCCAGCAGCGGTAGCGGACTCAAGGGCAATGAGCAGTTCTTC. The encoded protein is CASSGSGLKGNEQFF.

The gene calls are TRBV29-1 and TRBJ2-7; 11 nucleotides agree with TRBD2. Trimming at V came to 2 bases and at J to 2 bases, leaving 8 bases not matched to a gene. The CDR3 extends over 16 amino acids. From germline, CDR1 is SQVTM and CDR2 ANQGSEA. The CDR3 sequence: CSVERGLAGGTYEQYF. In DNA, the CDR3 is TGCAGCGTTGAAAGAGGGCTAGCGGGAGGAACCTACGAGCAGTACTTC.

A single count supports this clone. V gene TRBV9 combines with J gene TRBJ2-3; D perhaps matches TRBD2 (6 bases). The CDR3 loop spans 16 amino acids. Germline CDR1 reads SGDLS; CDR2 reads YYNGEE. The V end was cut by 3 bases, the J end by 2 bases, with 16 bases between. The CDR3 bases are TGTGCCAGCAGCGCCTCGGCGGGACTCACCACAGATACGCAGTATTTT. Residues: CASSASAGLTTDTQYF.